A single sample gave rise to the 27 T cell receptor beta chains below, sequenced in a study of T-cell reconstitution after alpha-beta-depleted transplantation in children. The authors prepared the TCRbeta library with unique molecular identifiers. TCRdb independently ran MiXCR on the PCR reads; one entry per CDR3 protein. The data contain about 420,000 distinct CDR3 sequences, around 16% of them singletons. This material consisted of PBMCs, mostly from graft donor cells, taken 360 days after TCRalphabeta/CD19-depleted stem cell transplant. The receptors shown here come from a boy in the first two years of life who had a stem cell transplant for Wiskott-Aldrich syndrome, so the T cells may come from the graft donor.

The J gene is TRBJ2-1, the V gene TRBV7-8; maybe TRBD2 (6 bases). The CDR3 consists of 13 residues. V was clipped by 4 bases and J by 8 bases, with 12 bases between them. Germline CDR1 SGHVS, CDR2 FQNEAQ. CDR3 protein: CASSSRLDHEQFF. The CDR3 nucleotides are TGTGCCAGCAGCTCACGACTAGATCATGAGCAGTTCTTC. The full variable domain, rest sourced from reference TRBV7-8 and TRBJ2-1, is GAGVSQSPRYKVAKRGQDVALRCDPISGHVSLFWYQQALGQGPEFLTYFQNEAQLDKSGLPSDRFFAERPEGSVSTLKIQRTQQEDSAVYLCASSSRLDHEQFFGPGTRLTVL.

The chain links TRBV24-1 to TRBJ2-1, with 7 bases fitting TRBD2. The CDR3 runs 15 residues. Per germline, CDR1 KGHDR and CDR2 SFDVKD. J was trimmed by 5 bases and V by 4 bases; bases with no gene match: 7. The CDR3 sequence: CATSDRRDYNNEQFF. The CDR3 DNA follows: TGTGCCACCAGTGACCGCCGGGACTATAACAATGAGCAGTTCTTC.

V usage is TRBV6-6 and J usage is TRBJ2-2; the D is unclear. There are 13 residues in the CDR3. Germline loops: CDR1 MNHNY, CDR2 SVGAGI (reference sequence). V was trimmed by 5 bases and J by 7 bases, leaving 11 bases between them. CDR3 nucleotide sequence: TGTGCCAGCAGTCCCCATCCATTCGGGGAGCTGTTTTTT. Its translation is CASSPHPFGELFF.

The V gene is TRBV27, the J gene TRBJ2-3; D assignment may be TRBD1 or TRBD2 (5 bases each). Trimming pared 8 bases from V and 2 bases from J, leaving 17 bases between. Germline values: CDR1 MNHEY, CDR2 SMNVEV (reference sequence). The CDR3 spans 15 residues. The CDR3 reads CASRAMGEYTDTQYF. The CDR3 nucleotides are TGTGCCAGCCGAGCCATGGGGGAGTACACAGATACGCAGTATTTT.

The V gene is TRBV10-3, the J gene TRBJ2-1; 8 bases align to TRBD2. Germline CDR1 reads ENHRY; CDR2 reads SYGVKD. The CDR3 totals 13 residues. CDR3 region: CAITGGPYNEQFF. The DNA for the CDR3 is TGTGCTATTACGGGAGGGCCCTACAATGAGCAGTTCTTC.

This clonotype has just a few counts. This chain links TRBV4-3 with TRBJ2-4; TRBD1 matches at 8 bases. V gave up 5 bases and J gave up 1 base; unmatched junction bases: 7. This CDR3 has 16 residues. Germline V gene lookup returns CDR1 LGHNA and CDR2 YSLEER. In nucleotides, the CDR3 is TGCGCCAGCAGCTTAAAGCAGGGGGCGGCCAAAAACATTCAGTACTTC. Encoded protein: CASSLKQGAAKNIQYF.

For the CDR3, the DNA is TGCGCCAGCAGCCAAATGAGGGTGGGGAGGGACGAGCAGTACTTC. It encodes CASSQMRVGRDEQYF. The chain joins TRBV4-3 to TRBJ2-7; 7 bases match TRBD2. The CDR3 contains 15 residues. V shed 2 bases and J 5 bases; nucleotides not matched to a gene: 9. Germline V gives CDR1 LGHNA, CDR2 YSLEER.

This clonotype has a handful of counts. The rearrangement links TRBV28 to TRBJ2-7, with TRBD2 as a possible D gene (6 bases). The V end lost 2 bases, the J end lost 4 bases, and 15 bases lay between the germline ends. Germline assignment: CDR1 MDHEN and CDR2 SYDVKM. This CDR3 has 15 amino acids. The CDR3 here is CASSLGTKGGYEQYF. CDR3 nucleotide sequence: TGTGCCAGCAGTTTAGGAACCAAAGGAGGGTACGAGCAGTACTTC.

The chain employs TRBV7-2 and TRBJ2-7; 9 nucleotides match TRBD1. Germline assignment: CDR1 SGHTA and CDR2 FQGNSA. V dropped 2 bases and J dropped 4; count of bases not matched to a gene: 12. The CDR3 length is 17 residues. The CDR3 protein is CASSLRSGTGSGYEQYF. DNA for the CDR3: TGTGCCAGCAGCTTAAGAAGTGGGACAGGGTCCGGTTACGAGCAGTACTTC.

This chain links TRBV6-2 or TRBV6-3 with TRBJ2-1; D possibly corresponds to TRBD2 (5 bases). The V gene lost 4 bases and the J gene lost 6 bases, with 13 bases spanning the gap. Germline V lookup: CDR1 MNHEY, CDR2 SVGEGT. The CDR3 sequence is 14 residues long. CDR3 in DNA: TGTGCCAGCAGTTGGACTCTGTCCCCCAATGAGCAGTTCTTC. This encodes CASSWTLSPNEQFF.

Only a few counts were recorded for this clonotype. V and J are TRBV10-3 and TRBJ2-7, with TRBD2 as a possible D gene (6 bases). CDR3 length equals 15 residues. In germline, CDR1 is ENHRY, CDR2 SYGVKD. V was cut by 10 bases and J by 2 bases, with 21 bases left in between. CDR3 nucleotide sequence: TGTGCCACTGCCCCGGCCCGGGACTTCGCCTACGAGCAGTACTTC. Amino acid sequence: CATAPARDFAYEQYF.

This clonotype was detected ten times or more. The rearrangement uses TRBV12-3 or TRBV12-4 and TRBJ2-1; 7 bases fit TRBD2. V dropped 4 bases and J dropped 6; count of bases not matched to a gene: 12. The CDR3 is 16 amino acids. The CDR3 DNA is TGTGCCAGCAGTTCCGCGGGAGAGCCAGGTCCCAATGAGCAGTTCTTC. This gives the protein CASSSAGEPGPNEQFF.

The chain uses TRBV18 and TRBJ2-5; 13 bases map to TRBD2. The germline V gene has CDR1 KGHSH and CDR2 LQKENI. CDR3 length: 20 amino acids. V was clipped by 3 bases and J by 1 base; unmatched bases: 14. For the CDR3, the DNA is TGTGCCAGCTCACCGAGGACTAGCGGGGGTCCCCGACCCCCCCAAGAGACCCAGTACTTC. It specifies CASSPRTSGGPRPPQETQYF.

The chain employs TRBV12-3 or TRBV12-4 and TRBJ1-5, with TRBD1 identical over 10 bases. V dropped 6 bases and J dropped 3; count of bases not matched to a gene: 8. This CDR3 comprises 16 residues. The CDR3 DNA sequence: TGTGCCAGCAGACCGGGACAGGGGCTGACCAATCAGCCCCAGCATTTT. It is translated as CASRPGQGLTNQPQHF.

This clonotype was observed at least ten times. The chain combines TRBV29-1 with TRBJ2-7; 9 bases are shared with TRBD1. CDR1 is SQVTM, CDR2 ANQGSEA, per germline. J gave up 1 base and V 0 bases, and 1 base lay outside the gene matches. The length of the CDR3 is 14 residues. The CDR3 sequence: CSVEEGTGSYEQYF. CDR3 DNA: TGCAGCGTTGAAGAAGGGACAGGGTCCTACGAGCAGTACTTC.

The chain joins TRBV20-1 to TRBJ2-7; 9 bases are shared with TRBD1. Germline trimming cut 5 bases from V and 5 bases from J; bases unmatched to any gene: 4. This CDR3 region has 12 residues. Looked up from germline, CDR1 is DFQATT and CDR2 is SNEGSKA (reference sequence). DNA for the CDR3: TGCAGTGCTGGGGACAGGGCCCACGAGCAGTACTTC. It specifies CSAGDRAHEQYF.

The CDR3 coding sequence is TGCGCCAGCAGCTTGGCTCTGTCAGGGGGGATGCAGTACTTC. Amino acids: CASSLALSGGMQYF. The chain employs TRBV5-1 and TRBJ2-7, with TRBD1 as a possible D gene (7 bases). The CDR3 length is 14 residues. Between the trimmed V and J ends, which lost 0 bases and 9 bases, there was a span of 16 bases. Germline CDR1 is SGHRS and CDR2 is YFSETQ.

This clonotype has more than one count but fewer than ten. The chain couples TRBV4-3 to TRBJ2-5; D is tentatively TRBD1 or TRBD2 (6 bases each). Germline CDR1 reads LGHNA; CDR2 reads YSLEER. CDR3 length equals 16 residues. Trimming cost V 1 base and J 4 bases, with 16 bases left between them. CDR3 residues: CASSQGVRGDGETQYF. The CDR3 region has the DNA TGCGCCAGCAGCCAAGGCGTGAGGGGGGACGGAGAGACCCAGTACTTC.

Only a few counts were recorded for this clonotype. The rearrangement uses TRBV12-3 or TRBV12-4 and TRBJ2-3; D is possibly TRBD1 (7 bases). This CDR3 region has 17 residues. Deletions cut 1 base from V and 2 bases from J, with 16 bases between. Here the CDR3 DNA reads TGTGCCAGCAGTTTAGACGGGAGAGGGGGCCCCACAGATACGCAGTATTTT. This translates into CASSLDGRGGPTDTQYF.

This clonotype has ten or more counts. The V and J genes are TRBV5-1 and TRBJ2-3, with 10 bases identical to TRBD1. J lost 1 base, V lost 4 bases, and 3 bases had no gene match. Germline-derived CDR1 and CDR2 are SGHRS and YFSETQ. The CDR3 extends over 15 amino acids. The CDR3 DNA reads as TGCGCCAGCAGCCCCGGGACAGGGGGCACAGATACGCAGTATTTT. Translation: CASSPGTGGTDTQYF.

This clonotype was recorded a few times. The chain recombines TRBV18 with TRBJ2-7; 9 nucleotides align to TRBD2. CDR3 length equals 15 residues. The germline gives CDR1 KGHSH, CDR2 LQKENI. Unmatched junction bases numbered 8, after V lost 8 bases and J lost 0 bases. The CDR3 DNA reads TGTGCCAGCACCCCTAGCGGGAACCCCTCCTACGAGCAGTACTTC. Amino acid sequence: CASTPSGNPSYEQYF.

The chain uses TRBV10-3 and TRBJ1-1; unclear D gene. V shed 10 bases and J shed 0 bases, with 9 bases lying between them. Germline V CDR1 and CDR2: ENHRY, SYGVKD. The CDR3 contains 12 residues. The CDR3 DNA is TGTGCCACCAGGACCGTGAACACTGAAGCTTTCTTT. It translates to CATRTVNTEAFF.

The rearrangement joins TRBV12-3 or TRBV12-4 to TRBJ1-2, with 8 bases matching TRBD1. This CDR3 region has 15 residues. V shed 5 bases and J 3 bases; nucleotides not matched to a gene: 8. The CDR3 DNA is TGTGCCAGCAGTAGGGGACAGGCGATTTACTATGGCTACACCTTC. Its translation: CASSRGQAIYYGYTF.

This clonotype was recorded a few times. The V and J genes are TRBV20-1 and TRBJ2-7, with TRBD1 as a possible D gene (6 bases). Germline CDR1 and CDR2: DFQATT and SNEGSKA (reference sequence). The CDR3 loop spans 12 amino acids. V gave up 2 bases and J gave up 4 bases, with 9 bases separating them. The CDR3 is CSARQGFYEQYF. The CDR3 nucleotides are TGCAGTGCTAGACAGGGGTTTTACGAGCAGTACTTC.

This chain joins TRBV12-3 or TRBV12-4 and TRBJ2-5; either TRBD1 or TRBD2 may fit D (6 bases each). Between the trimmed V and J ends, which lost 5 bases and 7 bases, there was a span of 20 bases. This CDR3 spans 15 amino acids. CDR3 coding DNA: TGTGCCAGCAGTCTTTTAGCTGGGGGGCCGGGGACCCAGTACTTC. Protein sequence: CASSLLAGGPGTQYF.

The chain uses TRBV4-3 and TRBJ2-2; TRBD1 is a possible D gene (6 bases). This CDR3 contains 18 residues. V lost 0 bases, J lost 0 bases, and 14 bases lay in between. Germline CDR1 reads LGHNA; CDR2 reads YSLEER. CDR3 loop: CASSQDIFGGANTGELFF. The DNA for the CDR3 is TGCGCCAGCAGCCAAGATATTTTTGGGGGCGCGAACACCGGGGAGCTGTTTTTT.

This clonotype has a handful of counts. The J gene is TRBJ2-1, the V gene TRBV24-1; 7 bases are a match to TRBD1. The CDR3 runs to 16 residues. The junction had 5 bases not matched to a gene; V was cut back by 2 bases and J by 2 bases. CDR1 KGHDR and CDR2 SFDVKD come from the germline V gene. CDR3 residues: CATSDSHRGTYNEQFF. CDR3 nucleotide sequence: TGTGCCACCAGTGATTCGCACAGGGGTACCTACAATGAGCAGTTCTTC.